The rows below give T cell receptor beta chains drawn from one sample of a study of human T cells and chemical hapten exposure. TCRdb itself ran the RACE reads through MiXCR, one entry per CDR3 protein. The sample includes some 120,000 distinct CDR3 sequences, around an eighth of them seen just once. Sequencing used whole blood, obtained in connection with sensitization to the hapten diphenylcyclopropenone (DPC). All receptors derive from a woman in her fifties or sixties with alopecia areata. Some clones in this sample may be carry-over from other donors' samples. CDR3s include the opening cysteine and the closing phenylalanine or tryptophan. The D gene is left open where the match is weak. Clone sizes are given selectively: once, few, many, or a class where the clone is expanded.

TRBV7-2,-,TRBJ2-3,TRBD2,CARGGRNTDTQYF,TGTGCCCGGGGGGGGCGGAACACAGATACGCAGTATTTT
TRBV27,few,TRBJ2-2,-,CASSLFVDKAGELFF,TGTGCCAGCAGTTTATTCGTCGATAAAGCCGGGGAGCTGTTTTTT
TRBV29-1,-,TRBJ2-7,TRBD2,CSVAGTTPGSSYEQYF,TGCAGCGTTGCAGGGACTACACCCGGGAGCTCCTACGAGCAGTACTTC
TRBV19,few,TRBJ2-3,-,CASSSRPGGQITDTQYF,TGTGCCAGTAGTTCCCGTCCGGGTGGGCAGATTACAGATACGCAGTATTTT
TRBV7-6,many,TRBJ2-2,TRBD1,CASSSVGQNINTGELFF,TGTGCCAGCAGCTCCGTGGGACAGAATATCAACACCGGGGAGCTGTTTTTT
TRBV29-1,few,TRBJ2-5,-,CSVAAPGTQYF,TGCAGCGTTGCAGCTCCTGGGACCCAGTACTTC
TRBV6-4,many,TRBJ2-1,-,CASRPDTISSYNEQFF,TGTGCCAGCAGACCAGACACTATCAGCTCCTACAATGAGCAGTTCTTC
TRBV20-1,-,TRBJ1-5,TRBD1,CSAYGQGNQPQHF,TGCAGTGCTTATGGACAGGGCAATCAGCCCCAGCATTTT
TRBV19,-,TRBJ1-5,-,CASLEGHLKGNQPQHF,TGTGCCAGCCTCGAGGGACACCTAAAGGGGAATCAGCCCCAGCATTTT
TRBV5-5,few,TRBJ1-6,-,CASSSLRGGSNSPLHF,TGTGCCAGCAGCTCCCTGCGGGGGGGCTCGAATTCACCCCTCCACTTT
TRBV19,many,TRBJ1-5,TRBD1,CASMEGQYSNQPQHF,TGTGCCAGTATGGAGGGACAGTATAGCAATCAGCCCCAGCATTTT
TRBV6-2/TRBV6-3,few,TRBJ1-4,-,CASSPRSELFF,TGTGCCAGCAGTCCCAGGAGCGAGCTGTTTTTT
TRBV18,few,TRBJ1-3,-,CASSSGTDMKNTIYF,TGTGCCAGCTCCTCCGGGACGGACATGAAAAACACCATATATTTT
TRBV7-9,-,TRBJ1-2,TRBD1,CASSSNDREVDRYTF,TGTGCCAGCAGCTCCAACGACAGGGAGGTTGATCGCTACACCTTC
TRBV10-3,-,TRBJ1-3,TRBD1,CAISGLGQGVFGNTIYF,TGTGCCATCAGTGGACTGGGACAGGGAGTTTTTGGAAACACCATATATTTT
TRBV6-2/TRBV6-3,many,TRBJ2-7,-,CASSLFRVSSYEQYF,TGTGCCAGCAGTCTCTTTAGAGTCTCGTCCTACGAGCAGTACTTC
TRBV15,few,TRBJ1-4,-,CATSRSRSSNEKLFF,TGTGCCACCAGCAGATCCCGGTCGAGTAATGAAAAACTGTTTTTT
TRBV6-2/TRBV6-3,-,TRBJ2-3,-,CASSTGLRRGADTQYF,TGTGCCAGCAGTACGGGACTTCGGCGGGGCGCAGATACGCAGTATTTT
TRBV3-1,few,TRBJ2-7,TRBD1,CASSQTTGGEQYF,TGTGCCAGCAGCCAAACGACAGGGGGCGAGCAGTACTTC
TRBV7-2,-,TRBJ1-5,TRBD1,CASSPTGDLNQPQHF,TGTGCCAGCAGCCCCACAGGGGACCTCAATCAGCCCCAGCATTTT
TRBV6-2/TRBV6-3,many,TRBJ1-5,TRBD1,CASHHSGTGGWSNQPQHF,TGTGCCAGTCACCATTCCGGGACAGGGGGCTGGAGCAATCAGCCCCAGCATTTT
TRBV6-5,-,TRBJ2-2,-,CASSWWGANTGELFF,TGTGCCAGCAGTTGGTGGGGCGCGAACACCGGGGAGCTGTTTTTT
TRBV28,-,TRBJ1-1,-,CASSLPYPARGAFF,TGTGCCAGCAGTTTACCTTACCCGGCGCGAGGAGCTTTCTTT
TRBV5-1,many,TRBJ1-4,-,CASSHQHGTNEKLFF,TGCGCCAGCAGCCACCAGCATGGAACTAATGAAAAACTGTTTTTT
TRBV12-3/TRBV12-4,few,TRBJ1-2,-,CASSFGQSNYGYTF,TGTGCCAGCAGTTTCGGGCAGTCTAACTATGGCTACACCTTC
TRBV12-3/TRBV12-4,-,TRBJ1-5,-,CASSPYSDQPQHF,TGTGCCAGCAGTCCCTACAGCGATCAGCCCCAGCATTTT
TRBV7-6,few,TRBJ2-1,-,CASSSVSWNEQFF,TGTGCCAGCAGCTCCGTTTCTTGGAATGAGCAGTTCTTC
TRBV2,few,TRBJ2-1,TRBD2,CASSDPAGGKGYEQFF,TGTGCCAGCAGTGACCCGGCGGGAGGGAAAGGCTATGAGCAGTTCTTC
TRBV7-7,-,TRBJ2-1,-,CASSLEVAGYNEQFF,TGTGCCAGCAGCTTAGAGGTGGCGGGATACAATGAGCAGTTCTTC
TRBV24-1,few,TRBJ2-3,-,CATSDFNGPEGTQYF,TGTGCCACCAGTGATTTTAACGGCCCCGAAGGGACGCAGTATTTT
TRBV7-2,few,TRBJ2-3,-,CASSLNRGRDYRTDTQYF,TGTGCCAGCAGCTTAAATAGAGGGAGAGACTACCGCACAGATACGCAGTATTTT
TRBV28,-,TRBJ1-3,-,CASSPGGLGSGNTIYF,TGTGCCAGCAGTCCTGGGGGCTTGGGCTCTGGAAACACCATATATTTT
TRBV7-9,many,TRBJ1-1,-,CASSLWLGKMVF,TGTGCCAGCAGCTTATGGTTGGGGAAGATGGTGTTT
TRBV7-2,many,TRBJ2-1,-,CASSSDWEEQFF,TGTGCCAGCAGTAGCGACTGGGAAGAGCAGTTCTTC
TRBV5-1,-,TRBJ2-7,TRBD1,CASTLDRGYEQYF,TGCGCCAGCACGTTGGACAGGGGCTACGAGCAGTACTTC
TRBV4-3,-,TRBJ1-2,TRBD1,CASSQETGTGRILNYGYTF,TGCGCCAGCAGCCAAGAAACGGGGACAGGGCGTATCTTAAACTATGGCTACACCTTC
TRBV6-5,many,TRBJ1-2,-,CASSYGTPPDGYTF,TGTGCCAGCAGTTACGGGACTCCCCCCGATGGCTACACCTTC
TRBV29-1,few,TRBJ1-1,-,CSVEGQAGEASF,TGCAGCGTTGAAGGCCAGGCCGGAGAAGCTTCCTTT
TRBV12-3/TRBV12-4,few,TRBJ1-5,-,CASSWGGDQPQHF,TGTGCCAGCAGTTGGGGGGGAGATCAGCCCCAGCATTTT
TRBV4-2,-,TRBJ2-2,-,CASSQEILGGSPGELFF,TGTGCCAGCAGCCAAGAGATTTTAGGGGGGAGCCCCGGGGAGCTGTTTTTT
TRBV28,many,TRBJ2-7,-,CASSPGSGEQYF,TGTGCCAGCAGTCCGGGTAGCGGCGAGCAGTACTTC
TRBV6-2/TRBV6-3,many,TRBJ2-7,TRBD1,CASTMRRTGESDEQYF,TGTGCCAGCACCATGCGGAGGACAGGGGAAAGCGACGAGCAGTACTTC
TRBV5-1,many,TRBJ2-3,-,CASSLGQASDTQYF,TGCGCCAGCAGCTTGGGACAGGCCTCAGATACGCAGTATTTT
TRBV7-9,-,TRBJ2-7,TRBD1,CASSFAGTGAYEQYF,TGTGCCAGCAGCTTCGCCGGGACAGGCGCGTACGAGCAGTACTTC
TRBV5-1,many,TRBJ2-3,-,CASSLDRPSGYTQYF,TGCGCCAGCAGCTTGGACAGGCCTTCCGGATATACGCAGTATTTT
TRBV20-1,-,TRBJ1-4,-,CSGAKDSRNEKLFF,TGCAGTGGGGCAAAAGACAGCCGTAATGAAAAACTGTTTTTT
TRBV2,-,TRBJ2-1,TRBD1,CASSWAGGNEQFF,TGTGCCAGCAGCTGGGCAGGGGGCAATGAGCAGTTCTTC
TRBV21-1,-,TRBJ2-6,-,CASSEGAQRHSGANVLTF,TGTGCCAGCAGCGAGGGAGCCCAACGGCACTCTGGGGCCAACGTCCTGACTTTC
TRBV4-1,once,TRBJ2-2,-,CASSQAYYTGELFF,TGCGCCAGCAGCCAAGCCTACTACACCGGGGAGCTGTTTTTT
TRBV11-1,many,TRBJ1-1,-,CASSQLEVFEAFF,TGTGCCAGCAGCCAACTAGAGGTGTTTGAAGCTTTCTTT
TRBV7-9,many,TRBJ1-1,TRBD1,CASSTGQGNTEAFF,TGTGCCAGCAGCACAGGACAGGGGAACACTGAAGCTTTCTTT
TRBV10-3,few,TRBJ2-6,TRBD1,CAISANTGTGVPVLTF,TGTGCCATCAGTGCAAACACCGGGACAGGGGTTCCCGTCCTGACTTTC
TRBV13,few,TRBJ1-1,-,CASSLDRAEAFF,TGTGCCAGCAGCTTAGATCGAGCTGAAGCTTTCTTT
TRBV29-1,-,TRBJ2-4,-,CSAKRQGLAKNIQYF,TGCAGCGCTAAGCGCCAAGGACTAGCCAAAAACATTCAGTACTTC
TRBV11-3,-,TRBJ2-1,-,CASSPGRLGYNEQFF,TGTGCCAGCAGCCCGGGACGCCTTGGGTACAATGAGCAGTTCTTC
TRBV6-2/TRBV6-3,many,TRBJ2-1,-,CASSLKNEQFF,TGTGCCAGCAGTCTCAAAAATGAGCAGTTCTTC
TRBV12-3/TRBV12-4,-,TRBJ2-4,TRBD2,CASSLGPQGTGGNLAKNIQYF,TGTGCCAGCAGTTTAGGCCCCCAGGGGACGGGGGGGAATTTAGCCAAAAACATTCAGTACTTC
TRBV28,-,TRBJ1-1,TRBD1,CASSRATGSLAEAFF,TGTGCCAGCAGTCGCGCGACAGGGAGTCTCGCTGAAGCTTTCTTT
TRBV2,-,TRBJ2-3,TRBD2,CASTGTSGYTDTQYF,TGTGCCAGCACCGGGACTAGCGGATACACAGATACGCAGTATTTT